This TCR beta chain is from a study of blood T cell repertoires in COVID-19. Libraries were prepared by immunoSEQ multiplex PCR; TCRdb keeps only in-frame clonotypes and omits some of them. The sample shows a few hundred thousand clones, 80% to 90% of them seen only once. The CDR3 loop spans 17 amino acids. CDR1 LNHDA and CDR2 SQIVND come from the germline V gene (reference sequence). J gave up 1 base and V 5 bases, and 10 bases lay outside the gene matches. The source is a man older than 75 with acute or convalescent COVID-19. Sequences were obtained from peripheral blood. The rearrangement links TRBV19 to TRBJ2-5; 10 nucleotides agree with TRBD2. The CDR3 sequence: CASSFTLTSGVQETQYF. CDR3 bases: TGTGCCAGTAGTTTCACATTAACTAGCGGGGTCCAAGAGACCCAGTACTTC.